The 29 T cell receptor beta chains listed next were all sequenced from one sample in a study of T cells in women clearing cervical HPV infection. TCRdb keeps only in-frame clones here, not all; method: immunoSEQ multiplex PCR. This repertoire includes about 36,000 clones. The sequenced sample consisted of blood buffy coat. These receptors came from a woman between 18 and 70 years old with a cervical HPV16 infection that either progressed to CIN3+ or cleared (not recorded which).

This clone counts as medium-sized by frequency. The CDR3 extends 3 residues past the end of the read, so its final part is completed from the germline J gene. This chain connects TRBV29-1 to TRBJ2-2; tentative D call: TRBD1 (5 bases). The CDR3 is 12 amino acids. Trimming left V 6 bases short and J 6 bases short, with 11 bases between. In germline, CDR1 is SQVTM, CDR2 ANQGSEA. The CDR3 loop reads CSVETGAGELFF. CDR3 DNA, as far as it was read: TGCAGCGTCGAAACAGGTGCCGGGGAG.

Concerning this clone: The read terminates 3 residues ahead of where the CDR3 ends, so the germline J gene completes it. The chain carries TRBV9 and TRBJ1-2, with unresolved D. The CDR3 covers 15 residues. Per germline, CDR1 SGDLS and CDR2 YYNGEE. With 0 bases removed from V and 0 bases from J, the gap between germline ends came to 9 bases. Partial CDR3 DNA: TGTGCCAGCAGCGTAGCCCCAGGCCCTAACTATGGC. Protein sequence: CASSVAPGPNYG. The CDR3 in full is CASSVAPGPNYGYTF.

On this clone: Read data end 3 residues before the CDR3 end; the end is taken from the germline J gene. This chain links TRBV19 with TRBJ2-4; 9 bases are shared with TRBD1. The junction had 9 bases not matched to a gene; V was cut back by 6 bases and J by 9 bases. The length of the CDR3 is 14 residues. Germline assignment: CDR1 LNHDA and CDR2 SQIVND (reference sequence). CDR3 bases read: TGTGCCAGTAGGCTACAGGGGGCCCAAAGCATT. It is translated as CASRLQGAQSI. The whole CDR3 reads CASRLQGAQSIQYF.

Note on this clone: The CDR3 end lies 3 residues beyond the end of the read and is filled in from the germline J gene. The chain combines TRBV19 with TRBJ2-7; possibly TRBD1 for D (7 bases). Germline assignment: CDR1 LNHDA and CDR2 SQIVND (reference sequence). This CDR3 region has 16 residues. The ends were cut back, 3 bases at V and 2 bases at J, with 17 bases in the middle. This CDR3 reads CASSIDWEDRTYEQYF. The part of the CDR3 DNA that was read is TGTGCCAGTAGTATCGATTGGGAGGACAGGACCTACGAG. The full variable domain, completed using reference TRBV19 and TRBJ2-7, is DGGITQSPKYLFRKEGQNVTLSCEQNLNHDAMYWYRQDPGQGLRLIYYSQIVNDFQKGDIAEGYSVSREKKESFPLTVTSAQKNPTAFYLCASSIDWEDRTYEQYFGPGTRLTVT.

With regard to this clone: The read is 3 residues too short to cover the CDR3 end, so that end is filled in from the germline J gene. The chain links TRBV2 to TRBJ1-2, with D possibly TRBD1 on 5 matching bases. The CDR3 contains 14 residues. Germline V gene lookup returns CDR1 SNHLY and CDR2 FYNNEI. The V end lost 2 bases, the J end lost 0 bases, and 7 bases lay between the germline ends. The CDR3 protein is CASSERGSNYGYTF. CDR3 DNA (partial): TGTGCCAGCAGTGAAAGGGGATCTAACTATGGC.

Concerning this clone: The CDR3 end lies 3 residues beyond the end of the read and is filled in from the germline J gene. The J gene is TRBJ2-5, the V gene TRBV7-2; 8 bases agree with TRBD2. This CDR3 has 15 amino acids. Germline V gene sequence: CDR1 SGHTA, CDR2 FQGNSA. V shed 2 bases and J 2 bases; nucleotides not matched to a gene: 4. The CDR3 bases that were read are TGTGCCAGCAGCTTAAGGCGGGGGGAGCAAGAGACC. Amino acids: CASSLRRGEQET. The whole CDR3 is CASSLRRGEQETQYF.

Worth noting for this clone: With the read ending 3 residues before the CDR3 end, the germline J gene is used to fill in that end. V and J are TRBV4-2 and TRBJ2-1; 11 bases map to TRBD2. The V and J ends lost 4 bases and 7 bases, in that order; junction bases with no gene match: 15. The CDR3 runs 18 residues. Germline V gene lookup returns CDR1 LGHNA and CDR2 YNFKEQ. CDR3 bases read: TGTGCCAGCAGCCTACGGTTCCCCACGGGACTAGCGGTAAATGAG. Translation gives CASSLRFPTGLAVNE. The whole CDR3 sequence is CASSLRFPTGLAVNEQFF.

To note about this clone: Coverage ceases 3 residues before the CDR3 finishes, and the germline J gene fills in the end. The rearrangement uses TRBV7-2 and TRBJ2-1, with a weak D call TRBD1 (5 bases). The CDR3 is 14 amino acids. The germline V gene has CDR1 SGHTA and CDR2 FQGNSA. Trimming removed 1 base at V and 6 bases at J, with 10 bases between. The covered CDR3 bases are TGTGCCAGCAGCTTAGTGGGGCCGACCAATGAG. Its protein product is CASSLVGPTNE. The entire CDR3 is CASSLVGPTNEQFF.

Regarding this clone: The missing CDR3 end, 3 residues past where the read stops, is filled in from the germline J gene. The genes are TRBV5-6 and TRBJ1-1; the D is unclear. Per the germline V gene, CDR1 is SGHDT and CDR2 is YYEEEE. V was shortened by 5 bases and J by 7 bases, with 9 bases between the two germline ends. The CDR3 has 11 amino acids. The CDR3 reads CASRLMGEAFF. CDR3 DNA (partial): TGTGCCAGCAGACTAATGGGTGAA. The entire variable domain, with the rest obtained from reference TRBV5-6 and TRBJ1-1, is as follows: DAGVTQSPTHLIKTRGQQVTLRCSPKSGHDTVSWYQQALGQGPQFIFQYYEEEERQRGNFPDRFSGHQFPNYSSELNVNALLLGDSALYLCASRLMGEAFFGQGTRLTVV.

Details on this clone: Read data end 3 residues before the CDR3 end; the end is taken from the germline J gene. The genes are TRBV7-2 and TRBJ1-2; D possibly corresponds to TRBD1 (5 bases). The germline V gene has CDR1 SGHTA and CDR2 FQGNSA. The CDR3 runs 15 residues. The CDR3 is CASSLVGTGDYDYTF. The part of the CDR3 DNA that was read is TGTGCCAGCAGCTTAGTGGGGACGGGGGACTACGAC.

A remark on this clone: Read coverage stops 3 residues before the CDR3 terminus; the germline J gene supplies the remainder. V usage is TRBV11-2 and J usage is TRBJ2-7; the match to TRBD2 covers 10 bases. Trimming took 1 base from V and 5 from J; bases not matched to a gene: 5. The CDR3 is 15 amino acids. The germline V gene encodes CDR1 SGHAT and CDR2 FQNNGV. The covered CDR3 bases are TGTGCCAGCAGCTTAGTGGCTAGCGGGGGCAACGAG. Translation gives CASSLVASGGNE. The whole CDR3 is CASSLVASGGNEQYF.

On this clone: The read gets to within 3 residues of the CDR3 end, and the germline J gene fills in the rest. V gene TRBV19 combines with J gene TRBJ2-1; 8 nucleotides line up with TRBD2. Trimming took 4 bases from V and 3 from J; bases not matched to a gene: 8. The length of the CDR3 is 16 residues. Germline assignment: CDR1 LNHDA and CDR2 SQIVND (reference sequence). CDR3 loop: CASSNVGGAYYNEQFF. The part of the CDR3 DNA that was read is TGTGCCAGTAGTAACGTCGGGGGGGCTTACTACAATGAG.

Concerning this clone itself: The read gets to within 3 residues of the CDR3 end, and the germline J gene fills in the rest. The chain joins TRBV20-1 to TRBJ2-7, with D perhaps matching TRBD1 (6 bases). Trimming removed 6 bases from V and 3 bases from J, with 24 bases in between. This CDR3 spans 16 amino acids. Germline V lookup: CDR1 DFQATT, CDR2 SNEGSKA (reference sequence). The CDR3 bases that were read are TGCAGTGCCGAGCCGACCTTAACAGGGACCGGCTACGAG. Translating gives CSAEPTLTGTGYE. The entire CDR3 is CSAEPTLTGTGYEQYF.

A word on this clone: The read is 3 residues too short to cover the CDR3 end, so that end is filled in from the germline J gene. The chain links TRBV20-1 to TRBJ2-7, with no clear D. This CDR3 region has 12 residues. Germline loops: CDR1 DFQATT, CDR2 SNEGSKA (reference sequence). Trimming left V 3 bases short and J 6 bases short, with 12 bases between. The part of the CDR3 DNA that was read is TGCAGTGCTAGTGTTTATGCTAGCGAG. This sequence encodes CSASVYASE. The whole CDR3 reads CSASVYASEQYF.

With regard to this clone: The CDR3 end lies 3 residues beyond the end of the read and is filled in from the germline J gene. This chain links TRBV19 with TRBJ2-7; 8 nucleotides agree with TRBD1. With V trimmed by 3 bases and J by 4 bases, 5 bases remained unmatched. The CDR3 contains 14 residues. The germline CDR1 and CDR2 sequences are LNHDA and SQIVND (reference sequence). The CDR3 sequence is CASSIGQGAYEQYF. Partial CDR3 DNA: TGTGCCAGTAGTATTGGCCAGGGGGCTTACGAG.

CDR3 residues: CASSSRPSGGTTNEKLFF. CDR3 DNA, as far as it was read: TGTGCCAGCAGCTCAAGGCCTAGCGGGGGGACGACTAATGAAAAA. The rearrangement links TRBV7-6 to TRBJ1-4; tentative D call: TRBD1 (5 bases). The CDR3 extends 3 residues past the end of the read, so its final part is completed from the germline J gene. Trimming shortened V by 4 bases and J by 2 bases, and 20 bases separated the two germline ends. Germline V gene sequence: CDR1 SGHVS, CDR2 FNYEAQ. CDR3 length: 18 amino acids.

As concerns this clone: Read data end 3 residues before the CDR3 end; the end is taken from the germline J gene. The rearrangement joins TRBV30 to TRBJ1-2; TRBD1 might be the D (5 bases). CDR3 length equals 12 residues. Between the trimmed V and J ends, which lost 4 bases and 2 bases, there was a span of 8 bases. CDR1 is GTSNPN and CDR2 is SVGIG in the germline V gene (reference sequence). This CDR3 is CAWNQGNYGYTF. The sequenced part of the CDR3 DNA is TGTGCCTGGAATCAGGGAAACTATGGC.

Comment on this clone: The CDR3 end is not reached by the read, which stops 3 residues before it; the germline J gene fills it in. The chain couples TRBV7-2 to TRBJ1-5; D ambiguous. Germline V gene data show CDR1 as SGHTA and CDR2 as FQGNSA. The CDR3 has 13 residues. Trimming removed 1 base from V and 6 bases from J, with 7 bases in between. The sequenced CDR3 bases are TGTGCCAGCAGCTTAGGGCTCCTTCAGCCC. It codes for CASSLGLLQP. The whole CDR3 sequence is CASSLGLLQPQHF.

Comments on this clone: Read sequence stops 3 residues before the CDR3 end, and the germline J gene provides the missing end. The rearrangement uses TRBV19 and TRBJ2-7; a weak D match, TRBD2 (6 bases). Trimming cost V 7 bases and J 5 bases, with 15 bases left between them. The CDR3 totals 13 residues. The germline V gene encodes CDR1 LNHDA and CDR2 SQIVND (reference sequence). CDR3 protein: CASKTTEGHEQYF. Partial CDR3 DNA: TGTGCCAGTAAGACCACGGAGGGCCACGAG. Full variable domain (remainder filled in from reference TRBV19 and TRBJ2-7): DGGITQSPKYLFRKEGQNVTLSCEQNLNHDAMYWYRQDPGQGLRLIYYSQIVNDFQKGDIAEGYSVSREKKESFPLTVTSAQKNPTAFYLCASKTTEGHEQYFGPGTRLTVT.

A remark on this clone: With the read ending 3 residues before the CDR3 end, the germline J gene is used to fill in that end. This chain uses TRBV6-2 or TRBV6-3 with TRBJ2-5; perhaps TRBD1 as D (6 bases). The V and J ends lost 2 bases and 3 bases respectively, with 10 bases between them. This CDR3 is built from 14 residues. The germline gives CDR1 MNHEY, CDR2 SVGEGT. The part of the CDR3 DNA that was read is TGTGCCAGCAGTTACGCGGACAGAGAAGAGACC. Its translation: CASSYADREET. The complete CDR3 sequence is CASSYADREETQYF.

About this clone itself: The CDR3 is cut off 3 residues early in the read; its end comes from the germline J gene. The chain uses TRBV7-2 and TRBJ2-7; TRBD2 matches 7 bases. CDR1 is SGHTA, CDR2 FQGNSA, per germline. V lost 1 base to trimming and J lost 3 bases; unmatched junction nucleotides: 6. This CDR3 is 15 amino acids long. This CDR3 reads CASSLVGGGGYEQYF. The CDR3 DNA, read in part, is TGTGCCAGCAGCTTAGTTGGGGGGGGAGGCTACGAG.

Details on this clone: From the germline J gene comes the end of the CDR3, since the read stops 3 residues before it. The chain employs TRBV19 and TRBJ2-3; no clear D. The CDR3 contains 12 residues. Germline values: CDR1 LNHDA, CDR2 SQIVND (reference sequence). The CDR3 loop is CASSDIGGTQYF. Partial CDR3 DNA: TGTGCCAGTAGTGACATTGGTGGGACG.

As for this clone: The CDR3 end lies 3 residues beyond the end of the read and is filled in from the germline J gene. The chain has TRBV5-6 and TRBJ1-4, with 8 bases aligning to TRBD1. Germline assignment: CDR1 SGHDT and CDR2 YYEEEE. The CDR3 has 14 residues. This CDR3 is CASSWTGYNSPLFF. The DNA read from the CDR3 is TGTGCCAGCAGCTGGACAGGGTATAATTCACCA.

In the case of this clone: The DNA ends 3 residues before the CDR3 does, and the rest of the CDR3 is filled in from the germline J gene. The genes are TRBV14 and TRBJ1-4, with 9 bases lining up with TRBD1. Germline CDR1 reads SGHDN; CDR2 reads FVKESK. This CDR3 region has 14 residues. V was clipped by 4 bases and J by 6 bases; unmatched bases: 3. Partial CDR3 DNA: TGTGCCAGCAGCCGGGACAGGGCGGATGAAAAA. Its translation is CASSRDRADEK. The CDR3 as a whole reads CASSRDRADEKLFF.

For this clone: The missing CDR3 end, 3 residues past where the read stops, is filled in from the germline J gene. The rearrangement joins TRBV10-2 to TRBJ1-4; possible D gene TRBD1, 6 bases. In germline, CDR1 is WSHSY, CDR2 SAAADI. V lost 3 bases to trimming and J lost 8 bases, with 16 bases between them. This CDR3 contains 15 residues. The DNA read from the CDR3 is TGCGCCAGCAGTGACAGGGGACAAGGTGGGGAAAAA. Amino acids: CASSDRGQGGEK. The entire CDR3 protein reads CASSDRGQGGEKLFF.

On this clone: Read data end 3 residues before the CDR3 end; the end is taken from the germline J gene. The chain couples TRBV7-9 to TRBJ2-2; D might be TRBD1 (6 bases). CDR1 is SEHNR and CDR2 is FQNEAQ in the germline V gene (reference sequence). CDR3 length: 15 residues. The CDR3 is CASSSEVGHGSPLFF. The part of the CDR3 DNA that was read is TGTGCCAGCAGCTCGGAGGTGGGACATGGTTCACCG.

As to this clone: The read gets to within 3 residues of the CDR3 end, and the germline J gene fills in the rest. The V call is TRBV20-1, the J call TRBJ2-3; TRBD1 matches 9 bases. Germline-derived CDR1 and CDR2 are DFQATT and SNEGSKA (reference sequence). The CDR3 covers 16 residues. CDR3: CSARDPGTGRVETQYF. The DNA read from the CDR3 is TGCAGTGCTAGGGACCCCGGGACAGGGAGGGTAGAGACG.

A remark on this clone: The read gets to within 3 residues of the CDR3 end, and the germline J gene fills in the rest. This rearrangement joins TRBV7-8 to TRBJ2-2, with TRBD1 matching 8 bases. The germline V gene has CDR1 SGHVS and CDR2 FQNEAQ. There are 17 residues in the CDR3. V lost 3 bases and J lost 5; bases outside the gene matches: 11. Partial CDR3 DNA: TGTGCCAGCAGCTTTCACCCGGACAGGGCAGATACCGGGGAG. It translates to CASSFHPDRADTGE. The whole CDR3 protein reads CASSFHPDRADTGELFF.

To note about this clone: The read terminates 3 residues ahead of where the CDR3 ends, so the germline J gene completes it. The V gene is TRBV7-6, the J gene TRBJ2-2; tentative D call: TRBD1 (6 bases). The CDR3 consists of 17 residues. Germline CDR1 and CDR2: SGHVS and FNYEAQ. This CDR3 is CASSLAPHREGDEKLFF. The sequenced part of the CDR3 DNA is TGTGCCAGCAGCTTAGCTCCCCACAGGGAAGGGGATGAAAAG.